The T cell receptor beta chain under discussion was sequenced for a study of cytomegalovirus exposure and HLA in healthy donors. Findings and caveats of the study: Cytomegalovirus status, reportedly, was diagnosed with high specificity and sensitivity by the classifier.

Germline V gene sequence: CDR1 GTSNPN, CDR2 SVGIG (reference sequence). V lost 3 bases, J lost 3 bases, and 12 bases lay in between. The CDR3 extends over 13 amino acids. Comment on this clone: What it binds is unknown.

60 Vbeta and 13 Jbeta primers were used in PCR. Generated by immunoSEQ multiplex PCR, the TCRdb table keeps only in-frame clones and is missing some. Found here are around 110,000 clones, about 70% of them singletons; the top ten hold 0.85% to 0.9%. This chain uses TRBV30 with TRBJ2-7, with D tentatively TRBD1 (5 bases). Source material: PBMCs. The receptor's source is a woman in her twenties or thirties in good health and CMV-seronegative. CDR3 sequence (DNA): TGTGCCTGGAGGGGGCAGTTGATCTACGAGCAGTACTTC. It yields the protein CAWRGQLIYEQYF.